The next 29 T cell receptor beta chains were all read from a single sample in a study of shared clonotypes between healthy human individuals. TCRdb keeps only in-frame clones here, not all; method: immunoSEQ multiplex PCR. The table shows over a million clones, with around three quarters occurring only once. The sequencing input was memory CD4+ T cells from PBMCs. The subset is: CD45RA-negative fraction. The receptors derive from a man aged 18 to 30 in good health. Some clones in this sample may be carry-over from other donors' samples.

A few counts support this clone. A read error is possible here, since a much larger clone lies one base away. Other DNA sequences from this sample encode an identical CDR3 as well. The chain uses TRBV18 and TRBJ1-1; D call uncertain. CDR3 length equals 13 residues. Deletions cut 1 base from V and 2 bases from J, with 5 bases between. Germline-derived CDR1 and CDR2 are KGHSH and LQKENI. The CDR3 region has the DNA TGTGCCAGCTCACCACAGGGAAACACTGAAGCTTTCTTT. It codes for CASSPQGNTEAFF.

The chain links TRBV4-3 to TRBJ2-1; tentatively, D is TRBD2 (6 bases). Per the germline V gene, CDR1 is LGHNA and CDR2 is YSLEER. This CDR3 contains 15 residues. The V gene lost 0 bases and the J gene lost 4 bases, with 10 bases spanning the gap. The CDR3 here is CASSQEGREYNEQFF. As DNA, the CDR3 is TGCGCCAGCAGCCAAGAGGGGCGGGAATACAATGAGCAGTTCTTC.

The chain joins TRBV5-1 to TRBJ2-1; D unresolved. Trimming removed 4 bases from V and 5 bases from J, with 13 bases in between. Germline CDR1 SGHRS, CDR2 YFSETQ. This CDR3 has 14 residues. The CDR3 spells CASSAASRDNEQFF. The CDR3 region has the DNA TGCGCCAGCAGCGCGGCATCACGGGACAATGAGCAGTTCTTC.

Only a few counts were recorded for this clone. The same CDR3 is also encoded by other DNA sequences in this sample. DNA for the CDR3: TGTGCCAGCAGCTTGACAGGGACCTATAGCAATCAGCCCCAGCATTTT. Its translation is CASSLTGTYSNQPQHF. This sequence joins TRBV27 and TRBJ1-5, with TRBD1 identical over 7 bases. The V gene end was trimmed by 6 bases and the J gene end by 0 bases; junction bases not matched to a gene: 8. The length of the CDR3 is 16 residues. From germline, CDR1 is MNHEY and CDR2 SMNVEV (reference sequence).

The chain couples TRBV15 to TRBJ2-7; D is undetermined. The V end was cut by 0 bases, the J end by 2 bases, with 8 bases between. The CDR3 length is 14 residues. Looked up from germline, CDR1 is LNHNV and CDR2 is YYDKDF (reference sequence). CDR3 sequence reads: CATSRDPFTYEQYF. The CDR3 region has the DNA TGTGCCACCAGCAGAGATCCTTTTACCTACGAGCAGTACTTC.

The chain has TRBV7-8 and TRBJ2-5; no clear D. Trimming removed 0 bases at V and 1 base at J, with 3 bases between. This CDR3 spans 13 amino acids. CDR1 and CDR2 from the germline V gene are SGHVS and FQNEAQ. CDR3: CASSLAVQETQYF. DNA for the CDR3: TGTGCCAGCAGCTTAGCAGTCCAAGAGACCCAGTACTTC.

On this clone: At the DNA level, this CDR3 is encoded by other sequences in the same sample as well. This chain joins TRBV9 and TRBJ2-3; D gene uncertain. The CDR3 consists of 14 residues. With 0 bases removed from V and 4 bases from J, the gap between germline ends came to 9 bases. The germline gives CDR1 SGDLS, CDR2 YYNGEE. For the CDR3, the DNA is TGTGCCAGCAGCGTAGCCTCCGCGGCAGATACGCAGTATTTT. Translated, it gives CASSVASAADTQYF.

This clone was detected many times. The chain recombines TRBV6-5 with TRBJ2-5, with D tentatively TRBD1 or TRBD2 (5 bases each). Trimming shortened V by 9 bases and J by 2 bases, and 10 bases separated the two germline ends. The CDR3 contains 12 residues. From germline, CDR1 is MNHEY and CDR2 SVGAGI. DNA for the CDR3: TGTGCCAGTGCCGGGGCGCAAGAGACCCAGTACTTC. This gives the protein CASAGAQETQYF.

Turning to this clone: A much more abundant neighbour one base away suggests this may be a read error. The chain has TRBV28 and TRBJ1-1; D is perhaps TRBD1 (5 bases). The CDR3 runs 14 residues. The V gene lost 1 base and the J gene lost 1 base, with 7 bases spanning the gap. Looked up from germline, CDR1 is MDHEN and CDR2 is SYDVKM. CDR3 bases: TGTGCCAGCAGTTTATACAGGACGAACACTGAAGCTTTCTTT. Its protein is CASSLYRTNTEAFF.

The V and J genes are TRBV20-1 and TRBJ1-1; D not resolved. The CDR3 spans 11 residues. Germline lookup yields CDR1 DFQATT and CDR2 SNEGSKA (reference sequence). V was shortened by 6 bases and J by 7 bases, with 12 bases between the two germline ends. Written as DNA, the CDR3 is TGCAGTGCCCTTGGGTACAGTGAAGCTTTCTTT. Translating gives CSALGYSEAFF.

The V gene is TRBV10-3, the J gene TRBJ2-3; 10 bases map to TRBD2. J was trimmed by 4 bases and V by 8 bases; bases with no gene match: 9. Germline CDR1 and CDR2: ENHRY and SYGVKD. The CDR3 runs to 15 residues. In DNA form, the CDR3 reads TGTGCCATCGGAACCGGGACTAGCGTCCCAGATACGCAGTATTTT. Its protein product is CAIGTGTSVPDTQYF.

The CDR3, as DNA: TGTGCCAGCAGTCCGGGAGGGATCCTTCGGGGTGAGCAGTTCTTC. It translates to CASSPGGILRGEQFF. The chain combines TRBV28 with TRBJ2-1; TRBD2 agrees at 8 bases. The germline CDR1 and CDR2 sequences are MDHEN and SYDVKM. With V trimmed by 5 bases and J by 9 bases, 12 bases remained unmatched. The CDR3 has 15 amino acids.

This chain joins TRBV27 and TRBJ1-2; TRBD1 aligns across 7 bases. Per the germline V gene, CDR1 is MNHEY and CDR2 is SMNVEV (reference sequence). V gave up 0 bases and J gave up 4 bases; unmatched junction bases: 5. There are 15 residues in the CDR3. The CDR3 nucleotides read TGTGCCAGCAGTTTATCGGCCAGGGGGGCCTATGGCTACACCTTC. Translating it yields CASSLSARGAYGYTF.

This chain links TRBV11-3 with TRBJ2-1; 13 positions agree with TRBD2. Germline CDR1 reads SGHNT; CDR2 reads YENEEA. This CDR3 is built from 18 residues. J gave up 4 bases and V 1 base, and 7 bases lay outside the gene matches. The CDR3 is CASSLALKGLAGYNEQFF. CDR3 in DNA: TGTGCCAGCAGCTTAGCTCTTAAGGGACTAGCGGGATACAATGAGCAGTTCTTC.

This chain connects TRBV30 to TRBJ2-2; D is possibly TRBD2 (5 bases). Germline CDR1 GTSNPN, CDR2 SVGIG (reference sequence). The CDR3 runs 13 residues. V shed 0 bases and J shed 6 bases, with 8 bases lying between them. The CDR3 DNA sequence: TGTGCCTGGAGTGTAGAGAGGGCCGGGGAGCTGTTTTTT. Its translation: CAWSVERAGELFF.

This clone was counted a single time. The junction does not match germline at one end; this may be a read error. The chain has TRBV5-6 and TRBJ1-1; D gene ambiguous. Per the germline V gene, CDR1 is SGHDT and CDR2 is YYEEEE. CDR3 length equals 13 residues. This CDR3 reads CASSLAGGRTTRF. The CDR3 coding sequence is TGTGCCAGCAGCTTGGCCGGCGGACGTACGACACGATTT.

V usage is TRBV5-1 and J usage is TRBJ1-1; no clear D gene. This CDR3 comprises 16 residues. V dropped 4 bases and J dropped 4 bases, with 20 bases sitting between them. Germline V gene data show CDR1 as SGHRS and CDR2 as YFSETQ. The CDR3 DNA reads TGCGCCAGCAGCATCCGAGGCACAGCCTGGGGCACTGAAGCTTTCTTT. Encoded protein: CASSIRGTAWGTEAFF.

The rearrangement joins TRBV6-4 to TRBJ2-1; possible D gene TRBD2, 5 bases. The germline V and J ends were trimmed by 5 bases and 8 bases, with 13 bases remaining between them. Germline CDR1 reads MRHNA; CDR2 reads SNTAGT. The CDR3 has 13 residues. The DNA of the CDR3 is TGTGCCAGCAGTAGGGAGAACGGGGATGAGCAGTTCTTC. Its protein product is CASSRENGDEQFF.

The chain joins TRBV7-8 to TRBJ1-1; D is perhaps TRBD1 (6 bases). Germline CDR1 SGHVS, CDR2 FQNEAQ. This CDR3 is built from 14 residues. V was pared by 4 bases and J by 2 bases, with 11 bases between. CDR3 in amino acids: CASSSDRYNTEAFF. CDR3 DNA sequence: TGTGCCAGCAGCTCCGACAGGTACAACACTGAAGCTTTCTTT.

The chain is built from TRBV28 and TRBJ2-1; 7 nucleotides line up with TRBD1. The junction had 7 bases not matched to a gene; V was cut back by 6 bases and J by 2 bases. This CDR3 region has 15 residues. Germline loops: CDR1 MDHEN, CDR2 SYDVKM. The CDR3 reads CASRLGQRTYNEQFF. CDR3 coding DNA: TGTGCCAGCAGATTGGGACAGCGGACCTACAATGAGCAGTTCTTC.

This clone was seen many times. This rearrangement joins TRBV19 to TRBJ2-5; possibly TRBD2 for D (5 bases). The CDR3 runs to 13 residues. V lost 10 bases and J lost 5, with 17 bases in between. Per the germline V gene, CDR1 is LNHDA and CDR2 is SQIVND (reference sequence). This CDR3 is CATGEERGETQYF. The DNA for the CDR3 is TGTGCCACTGGAGAAGAACGAGGGGAGACCCAGTACTTC.

The J gene is TRBJ2-1, the V gene TRBV7-3, with 12 positions matching TRBD2. CDR1 and CDR2 from the germline V gene are SGHTA and FQGTGA. Trimming removed 5 bases from V and 7 bases from J; junction bases left unmatched: 9. The CDR3 extends over 16 amino acids. The CDR3 spells CASSPVGLAGGNEQFF. CDR3 DNA sequence: TGTGCCAGCAGCCCGGTGGGGCTAGCGGGAGGGAATGAGCAGTTCTTC.

The chain couples TRBV6-6 to TRBJ2-5; 9 bases line up with TRBD1. This CDR3 comprises 14 residues. CDR1 MNHNY and CDR2 SVGAGI come from the germline V gene (reference sequence). V was clipped by 4 bases and J by 1 base; unmatched bases: 1. The CDR3 DNA reads TGTGCCAGCAGTTGGGACAGGGCCCAAGAGACCCAGTACTTC. Its translation: CASSWDRAQETQYF.

On this clone itself: The identical CDR3 is also encoded by other nucleotide sequences in the sample. CDR3 protein: CASSLSGPYEQYF. CDR3 DNA sequence: TGTGCCAGCAGTCTATCGGGCCCCTACGAGCAGTACTTC. V usage is TRBV28 and J usage is TRBJ2-7; no clear D. The V and J ends lost 5 bases and 2 bases respectively, with 10 bases between them. This CDR3 spans 13 amino acids. CDR1 and CDR2 from the germline V gene are MDHEN and SYDVKM.

This clone was seen only once. V and J are TRBV4-1 and TRBJ1-3; D gene unclear. The CDR3 runs to 15 residues. Trimming pared 3 bases from V and 0 bases from J, leaving 9 bases between. The germline gives CDR1 MGHRA, CDR2 YSYEKL. The CDR3, as DNA: TGCGCCAGCAGCCAGGGTAAATTCTCTGGAAACACCATATATTTT. It yields the protein CASSQGKFSGNTIYF.

The J gene is TRBJ2-7, the V gene TRBV5-6, with 9 positions matching TRBD1. Germline loops: CDR1 SGHDT, CDR2 YYEEEE. The J segment lost 6 bases and the V segment lost 1 base, leaving 5 bases of the junction unmatched. This CDR3 region has 14 residues. CDR3 sequence reads: CASSLRDRVREQYF. The DNA of the CDR3 is TGTGCCAGCAGCTTGCGGGACAGGGTTCGCGAGCAGTACTTC.

The chain combines TRBV5-1 with TRBJ1-1, with D maybe TRBD1 (5 bases). V gave up 4 bases and J gave up 4 bases, with 14 bases separating them. The CDR3 is 14 residues long. From germline, CDR1 is SGHRS and CDR2 YFSETQ. The CDR3 protein is CASSGGVRGTEAFF. Here the CDR3 DNA reads TGCGCCAGCAGCGGTGGAGTAAGGGGCACTGAAGCTTTCTTT.

The gene calls are TRBV10-2 and TRBJ2-2; D is possibly TRBD1 (6 bases). The CDR3 is made up of 15 amino acids. Germline V gene lookup returns CDR1 WSHSY and CDR2 SAAADI. Trimming stripped 7 bases from V and 0 bases from J, with 12 bases between. The CDR3, as DNA: TGCGCCAGCAAGAGGGCAGGGGCGAACACCGGGGAGCTGTTTTTT. Protein product: CASKRAGANTGELFF.

The CDR3 region is CASSIDRANYGYTF. The CDR3 DNA is TGTGCCAGCAGCATTGACAGGGCGAACTATGGCTACACCTTC. The gene calls are TRBV7-2 and TRBJ1-2; the match to TRBD1 covers 7 bases. V shed 5 bases, J shed 2 bases, and the junction held 5 bases outside the gene matches. The V gene's germline CDR1 is SGHTA and CDR2 FQGNSA. This CDR3 is 14 amino acids long. The full variable domain, with the rest looked up from reference TRBV7-2 and TRBJ1-2, is GAGVSQSPSNKVTEKGKDVELRCDPISGHTALYWYRQSLGQGLEFLIYFQGNSAPDKSGLPSDRFSAERTGGSVSTLTIQRTQQEDSAVYLCASSIDRANYGYTFGSGTRLTVV.